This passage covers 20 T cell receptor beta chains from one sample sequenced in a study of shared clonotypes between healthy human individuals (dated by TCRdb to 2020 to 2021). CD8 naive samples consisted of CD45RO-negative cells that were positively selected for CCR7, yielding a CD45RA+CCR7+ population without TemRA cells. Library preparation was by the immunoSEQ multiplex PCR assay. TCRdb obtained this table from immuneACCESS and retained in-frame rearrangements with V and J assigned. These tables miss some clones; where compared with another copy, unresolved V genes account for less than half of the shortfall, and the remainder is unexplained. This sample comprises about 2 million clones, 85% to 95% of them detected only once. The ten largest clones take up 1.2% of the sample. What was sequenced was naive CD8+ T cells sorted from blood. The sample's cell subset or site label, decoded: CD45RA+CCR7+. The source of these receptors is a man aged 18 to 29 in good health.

Written as DNA, the CDR3 is TGTGCCAGCAGCTCCTTTAGCGGACTCGGGGGAGAGACCCAGTACTTC. Its protein product is CASSSFSGLGGETQYF. The chain recombines TRBV7-3 with TRBJ2-5, with TRBD2 as a possible D gene (6 bases). The V end lost 4 bases, the J end lost 4 bases, and 19 bases lay between the germline ends. The germline CDR1 and CDR2 sequences are SGHTA and FQGTGA. The CDR3 totals 16 residues.

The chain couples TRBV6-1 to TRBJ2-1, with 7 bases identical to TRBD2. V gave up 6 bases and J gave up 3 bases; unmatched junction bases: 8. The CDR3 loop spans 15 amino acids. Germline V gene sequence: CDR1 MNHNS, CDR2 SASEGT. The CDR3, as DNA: TGTGCCAGCAGCGAACCTAGCGGCCTCTACAATGAGCAGTTCTTC. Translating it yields CASSEPSGLYNEQFF.

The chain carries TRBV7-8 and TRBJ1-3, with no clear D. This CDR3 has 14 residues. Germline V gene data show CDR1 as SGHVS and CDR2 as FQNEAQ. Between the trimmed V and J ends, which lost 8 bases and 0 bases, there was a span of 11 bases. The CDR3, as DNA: TGTGCCAGCCCCTGGGCGCGCTCTGGAAACACCATATATTTT. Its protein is CASPWARSGNTIYF.

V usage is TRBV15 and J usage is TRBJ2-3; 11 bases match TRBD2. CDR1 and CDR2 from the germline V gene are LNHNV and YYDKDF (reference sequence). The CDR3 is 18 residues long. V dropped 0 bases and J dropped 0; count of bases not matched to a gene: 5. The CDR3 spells CATSRDGGLADSTDTQYF. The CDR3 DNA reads TGTGCCACCAGCAGAGATGGGGGACTAGCGGATAGCACAGATACGCAGTATTTT.

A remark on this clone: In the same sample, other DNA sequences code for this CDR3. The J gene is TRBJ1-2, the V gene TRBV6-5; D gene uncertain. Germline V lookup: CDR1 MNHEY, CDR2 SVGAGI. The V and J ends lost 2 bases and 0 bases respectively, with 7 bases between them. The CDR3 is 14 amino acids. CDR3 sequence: CASSYRESNYGYTF. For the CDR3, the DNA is TGTGCCAGCAGTTACAGGGAATCTAACTATGGCTACACCTTC.

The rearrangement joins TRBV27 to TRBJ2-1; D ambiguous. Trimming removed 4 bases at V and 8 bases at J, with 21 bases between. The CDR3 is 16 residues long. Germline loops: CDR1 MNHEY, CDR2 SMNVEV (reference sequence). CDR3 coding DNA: TGTGCCAGCAGTTCCCCCAGTATAGTTTCATATGATGAGCAGTTCTTC. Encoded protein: CASSSPSIVSYDEQFF.

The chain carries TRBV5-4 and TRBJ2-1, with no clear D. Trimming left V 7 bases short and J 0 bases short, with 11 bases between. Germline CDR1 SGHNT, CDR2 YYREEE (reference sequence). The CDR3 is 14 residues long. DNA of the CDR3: TGTGCCAGCGCCCTGGGCAGCTCCTACAATGAGCAGTTCTTC. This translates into CASALGSSYNEQFF.

The CDR3 loop is CASSDGGGYGYTF. The CDR3, as DNA: TGTGCCAGCAGCGACGGGGGAGGGTATGGCTACACCTTC. V and J are TRBV13 and TRBJ1-2, with D maybe TRBD1 (5 bases). Germline CDR1 reads PRHDT; CDR2 reads FYEKMQ (reference sequence). This CDR3 is 13 amino acids long. Deletions cut 5 bases from V and 5 bases from J, with 12 bases between.

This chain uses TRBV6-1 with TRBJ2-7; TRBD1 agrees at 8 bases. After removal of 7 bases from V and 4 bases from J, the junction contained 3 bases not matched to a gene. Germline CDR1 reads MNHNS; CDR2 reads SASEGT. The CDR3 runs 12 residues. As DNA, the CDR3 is TGTGCCAGCACCAGGGGGCAGTACGAGCAGTACTTC. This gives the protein CASTRGQYEQYF.

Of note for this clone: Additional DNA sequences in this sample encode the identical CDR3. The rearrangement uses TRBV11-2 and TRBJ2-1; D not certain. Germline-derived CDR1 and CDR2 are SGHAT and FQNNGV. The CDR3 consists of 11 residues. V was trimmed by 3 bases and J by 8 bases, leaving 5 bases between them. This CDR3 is CASSLSHEQFF. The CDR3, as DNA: TGTGCCAGCAGCTTGTCTCATGAGCAGTTCTTC.

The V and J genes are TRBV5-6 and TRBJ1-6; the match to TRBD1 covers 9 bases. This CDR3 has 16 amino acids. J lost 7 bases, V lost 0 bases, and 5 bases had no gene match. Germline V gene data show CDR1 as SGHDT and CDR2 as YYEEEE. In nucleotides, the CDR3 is TGTGCCAGCAGCTTGGGGGGACAGGGAGGCAATTCACCCCTCCACTTT. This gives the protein CASSLGGQGGNSPLHF.

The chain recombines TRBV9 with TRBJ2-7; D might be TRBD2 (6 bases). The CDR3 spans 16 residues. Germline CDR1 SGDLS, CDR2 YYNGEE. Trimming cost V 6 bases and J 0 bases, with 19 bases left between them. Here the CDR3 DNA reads TGTGCCAGCATCTCTATTCCTAGCGTAGCCTCCTACGAGCAGTACTTC. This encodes CASISIPSVASYEQYF.

CDR3: CASSRITGGITGELFF. The CDR3 nucleotides read TGCGCCAGCAGCCGAATTACCGGGGGCATCACCGGGGAGCTGTTTTTT. The chain uses TRBV4-3 and TRBJ2-2; possibly TRBD1 or TRBD2 for D (6 bases each). This CDR3 is built from 16 residues. CDR1 is LGHNA, CDR2 YSLEER, per germline. The ends were cut back, 4 bases at V and 4 bases at J, with 16 bases in the middle.

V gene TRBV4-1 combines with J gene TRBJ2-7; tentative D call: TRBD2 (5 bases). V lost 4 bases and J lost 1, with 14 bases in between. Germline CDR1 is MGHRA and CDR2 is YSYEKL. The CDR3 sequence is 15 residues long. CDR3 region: CASSPREGTSYEQYF. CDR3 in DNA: TGCGCCAGCAGCCCGCGAGAGGGAACTTCCTACGAGCAGTACTTC.

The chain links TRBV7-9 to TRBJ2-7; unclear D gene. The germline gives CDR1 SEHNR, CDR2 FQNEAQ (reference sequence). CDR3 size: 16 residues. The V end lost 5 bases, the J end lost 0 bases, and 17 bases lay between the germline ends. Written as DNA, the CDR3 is TGTGCCAGCAGCGCCAGATCCGGTCACAGCTCCTACGAGCAGTACTTC. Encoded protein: CASSARSGHSSYEQYF.

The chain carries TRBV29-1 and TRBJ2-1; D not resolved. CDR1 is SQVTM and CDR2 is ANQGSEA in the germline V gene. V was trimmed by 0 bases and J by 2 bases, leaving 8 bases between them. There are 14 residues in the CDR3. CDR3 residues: CSVEDLEAYNEQFF. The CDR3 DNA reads TGCAGCGTTGAAGATCTGGAAGCCTACAATGAGCAGTTCTTC.

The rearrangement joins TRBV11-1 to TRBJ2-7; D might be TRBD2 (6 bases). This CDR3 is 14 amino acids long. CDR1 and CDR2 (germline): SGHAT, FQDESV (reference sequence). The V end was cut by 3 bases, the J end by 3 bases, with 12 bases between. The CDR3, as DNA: TGTGCCAGCAGCTTGAACGGGGGAAACTACGAGCAGTACTTC. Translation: CASSLNGGNYEQYF.

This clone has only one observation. The CDR3 nucleotides are TGTGCCAGCAGCTTGGGACTAGCGGGAGGGCGACAAGAGACCCAGTACTTC. It encodes CASSLGLAGGRQETQYF. The V call is TRBV7-9, the J call TRBJ2-5, with TRBD2 matching over 16 bases. V shed 3 bases and J 2 bases; nucleotides not matched to a gene: 3. Germline V gives CDR1 SEHNR, CDR2 FQNEAQ (reference sequence). The CDR3 is 17 residues long.

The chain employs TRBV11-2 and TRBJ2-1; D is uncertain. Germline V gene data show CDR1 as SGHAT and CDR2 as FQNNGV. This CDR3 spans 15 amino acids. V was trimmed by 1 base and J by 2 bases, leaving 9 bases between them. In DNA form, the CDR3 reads TGTGCCAGCAGCTTAGCTGGGCCCGCCTACAATGAGCAGTTCTTC. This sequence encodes CASSLAGPAYNEQFF.

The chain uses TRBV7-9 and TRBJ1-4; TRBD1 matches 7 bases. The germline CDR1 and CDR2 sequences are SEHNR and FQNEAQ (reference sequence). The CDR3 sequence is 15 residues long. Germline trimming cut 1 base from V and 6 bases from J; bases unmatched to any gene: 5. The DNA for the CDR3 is TGTGCCAGCAGCTTAGGACAGGGAGGGCATGAAAAACTGTTTTTT. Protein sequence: CASSLGQGGHEKLFF. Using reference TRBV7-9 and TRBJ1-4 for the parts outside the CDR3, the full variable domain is DTGVSQNPRHKITKRGQNVTFRCDPISEHNRLYWYRQTLGQGPEFLTYFQNEAQLEKSRLLSDRFSAERPKGSFSTLEIQRTEQGDSAMYLCASSLGQGGHEKLFFGSGTQLSVL.